This T cell receptor (beta chain) was sequenced in a study of cytomegalovirus exposure and HLA in healthy donors. Study-wide findings and caveats: Reported performance of the classifier showed diagnosis of cytomegalovirus status with high specificity and sensitivity.

The method was immunoSEQ multiplex PCR; TCRdb's version includes in-frame clones alone and lacks a portion of them. This table holds some 65,000 clones, roughly 96% found once. This CDR3 has 17 amino acids. The germline CDR1 and CDR2 sequences are SGHTA and FQGNSA. V trimming: 2 bases; J trimming: 3 bases; junction bases outside the gene matches: 9. This clone was counted a single time. Antigen specificity is unknown. This chain links TRBV7-2 with TRBJ2-2, with 7 bases matching TRBD1. This receptor was obtained from a man aged 18-30 years in good health and CMV-seronegative. The sequencing sample was made of PBMCs. The CDR3 region has the DNA TGTGCCAGCAGCTTAAATACCGGGACAGAACACACCGGGGAGCTGTTTTTT. It specifies CASSLNTGTEHTGELFF. Complete variable domain (other parts from reference TRBV7-2 and TRBJ2-2): GAGVSQSPSNKVTEKGKDVELRCDPISGHTALYWYRQSLGQGLEFLIYFQGNSAPDKSGLPSDRFSAERTGGSVSTLTIQRTQQEDSAVYLCASSLNTGTEHTGELFFGEGSRLTVL.